These T cell receptor delta chains were read from a single sample in a study of gamma-delta T cells after stem cell transplantation. TCRdb applied CATT to the RT-PCR reads for clone calling. Among about 10,000 delta-chain clones, less than 50% were seen once, and the ten largest hold 2.5% to 3%. Sequencing used gamma-delta T cells. All receptors derive from a human donor. It is not recorded whose cells these are; they may come from a transplant donor. The CDR3 runs from the conserved cysteine through the conserved F or W. The D gene is left open where the match is weak. Part of the rows lack a size; the others show once, few, many or a class for expanded clones.

j_gene: TRDJ3
d_gene: TRDD3
v_gene: TRDV2
abundance: -
CDR3nt: TGTGCCTGTGACGGGGGGGATACTAACTGGGACACCCGACAGATGTTTTTC
CDR3aa: CACDGGDTNWDTRQMFF

j_gene: TRDJ1
d_gene: TRDD2
v_gene: TRDV3
abundance: once
CDR3nt: TGTGCCTTCCGTCCTTCCTCACCACCCCCCGATAAACTCATCTTT
CDR3aa: CAFRPSSPPPDKLIF

j_gene: TRDJ1
d_gene: TRDD3
v_gene: TRDV2
abundance: few
CDR3nt: TGTGCCTGTGACGCTATACTGGGGGATACGCGCTCTGACACCGATAAACTCATCTTT
CDR3aa: CACDAILGDTRSDTDKLIF

j_gene: TRDJ1
d_gene: TRDD3
v_gene: TRDV1
abundance: few
CDR3nt: TGTGCTCTTGGGGAACTGGGGGTTTTTCCCTTACTGGGGGACACCGATAAACTCATCTTT
CDR3aa: CALGELGVFPLLGDTDKLIF

j_gene: TRDJ3
d_gene: TRDD3
v_gene: TRDV2
abundance: few
CDR3nt: TGTGCCTGTGACCTACTGGGGGCCCCAGTCTCCTGGGACACCCGACAGATGTTTTTC
CDR3aa: CACDLLGAPVSWDTRQMFF

j_gene: TRDJ1
d_gene: TRDD3
v_gene: TRDV2
abundance: medium-sized
CDR3nt: TGTGCCTGTGACACCGTAGGACTGGGGGATACGCGCACCGATAAACTCATCTTT
CDR3aa: CACDTVGLGDTRTDKLIF

j_gene: TRDJ1
d_gene: TRDD3
v_gene: TRDV1
abundance: -
CDR3nt: TGTGCTCTTGGGACAGGGGGGCGTACTGGGGGATGGCTGTACACCGATAAACTCATCTTT
CDR3aa: CALGTGGRTGGWLYTDKLIF

j_gene: TRDJ2
d_gene: TRDD2
v_gene: TRDV1
abundance: few
CDR3nt: TGTGCTCTTGGGGAACACTGGCCTTCCTTCATATTCCAGAAGTTGACAGCACAACTCTTCTTT
CDR3aa: CALGEHWPSFIFQKLTAQLFF

j_gene: TRDJ1
d_gene: -
v_gene: TRDV1
abundance: -
CDR3nt: TGTGCTCTTGGGGAACCCGGGGATTACACCGATAAACTCATCTTT
CDR3aa: CALGEPGDYTDKLIF

j_gene: TRDJ2
d_gene: TRDD3
v_gene: TRDV2
abundance: -
CDR3nt: TGTGCCTGTGACCCCCGGGGGATCCGAGTGTCGTTGACAGCACAACTCTTCTTT
CDR3aa: CACDPRGIRVSLTAQLFF

j_gene: TRDJ3
d_gene: TRDD3
v_gene: TRDV2
abundance: -
CDR3nt: TGTGCCTGTGACGTACTGGGGGATTCCCGGGACACCCGACAGATGTTTTTC
CDR3aa: CACDVLGDSRDTRQMFF

j_gene: TRDJ3
d_gene: -
v_gene: TRDV1
abundance: -
CDR3nt: TGTGCTCTTGGGGAACTGGGCTACTATCGGGAACCAAAGAGGGACATAGACTCCTGGGACACCCGACAGATGTTTTTC
CDR3aa: CALGELGYYREPKRDIDSWDTRQMFF

j_gene: TRDJ1
d_gene: -
v_gene: TRDV1
abundance: -
CDR3nt: TGCGCTCTTGGGGAAAATTCTGAGACCCTAACCGATAAACTCATCTTT
CDR3aa: CALGENSETLTDKLIF

j_gene: TRDJ1
d_gene: TRDD3
v_gene: TRDV1
abundance: few
CDR3nt: TGTGCTCTTGGGGAACGAGGCGTCCCCTACTGGGGGATACGCCCGGACACCGATAAACTCATCTTT
CDR3aa: CALGERGVPYWGIRPDTDKLIF

j_gene: TRDJ1
d_gene: -
v_gene: TRDV1
abundance: -
CDR3nt: TGTGCTCTTGGGGAAGGGGTATGGATCCTAAAAGTACGGGGTGATCAAACCGATAAACTCATCTTT
CDR3aa: CALGEGVWILKVRGDQTDKLIF

j_gene: TRDJ1
d_gene: TRDD3
v_gene: TRDV1
abundance: -
CDR3nt: TGTGCTCTTGGGGAAAAGGGGGATGGAGTGTACACCGATAAACTCATCTTT
CDR3aa: CALGEKGDGVYTDKLIF

j_gene: TRDJ3
d_gene: TRDD3
v_gene: TRDV2
abundance: -
CDR3nt: TGTGCCTGTGACCTGGGGGATGGTGCTTGGGACACCCGACAGATGTTTTTC
CDR3aa: CACDLGDGAWDTRQMFF

j_gene: TRDJ1
d_gene: TRDD3
v_gene: TRDV1
abundance: few
CDR3nt: TGTGCTCTTGGGGAATTATTGCTACTAGGGGATACAAGGAAACTCATCTTT
CDR3aa: CALGELLLLGDTRKLIF

j_gene: TRDJ2
d_gene: -
v_gene: TRDV1
abundance: -
CDR3nt: TGTGCTCTTGGGGGCAATCACCGCCCCTACCCCTTGACAGCACAACTCTTCTTT
CDR3aa: CALGGNHRPYPLTAQLFF

j_gene: TRDJ2
d_gene: TRDD2
v_gene: TRDV3
abundance: -
CDR3nt: TGTGCCTTAAGACCTTCCTACGACTGGGTGATTTCTCCGACAGCACAACTCTTCTTT
CDR3aa: CALRPSYDWVISPTAQLFF

j_gene: TRDJ1
d_gene: TRDD3
v_gene: TRDV2
abundance: once
CDR3nt: TGTGCCTGTGACACGGTCTTGGGACTGGGGGAGGGATGTTACACCGATAAACTCATCTTT
CDR3aa: CACDTVLGLGEGCYTDKLIF

j_gene: TRDJ1
d_gene: TRDD3
v_gene: TRDV1
abundance: -
CDR3nt: TGTGCTCTTGGGGAACCCCATCCTATATACTGGGGGATACGGGGCGATAAACTCATCTTT
CDR3aa: CALGEPHPIYWGIRGDKLIF

j_gene: TRDJ3
d_gene: -
v_gene: TRDV2
abundance: -
CDR3nt: TGTGCCTGTGACACCGTGGGGAGCTCCTGGGACACCCGACAGATGTTTTTC
CDR3aa: CACDTVGSSWDTRQMFF

j_gene: TRDJ1
d_gene: -
v_gene: TRDV1
abundance: -
CDR3nt: TGTGCTCTTGGGGAGCCAGGGTACTGGGCCAACACCGATAAACTCATCTTT
CDR3aa: CALGEPGYWANTDKLIF

j_gene: TRDJ1
d_gene: -
v_gene: TRDV3
abundance: -
CDR3nt: TGTGCCTCGCCTTGCTACACCGATAAACTCATCTTT
CDR3aa: CASPCYTDKLIF

j_gene: TRDJ1
d_gene: TRDD3
v_gene: TRDV1
abundance: -
CDR3nt: TGTGCTCTTGGGGAAGAGAGGGCATACTGGGGGCACAACACCGATAAACTCATCTTT
CDR3aa: CALGEERAYWGHNTDKLIF

j_gene: TRDJ1
d_gene: TRDD3
v_gene: TRDV1
abundance: few
CDR3nt: TGTGCTCTTGTAAGCGCTCCTACTGCGTACTGGGGGCCCTACACCGATAAGCTCATCTTT
CDR3aa: CALVSAPTAYWGPYTDKLIF

j_gene: TRDJ1
d_gene: -
v_gene: TRAV29/DV5
abundance: few
CDR3nt: TGTGCAGCAAGCATCAGCCTCCCCGATAAACTCATCTTT
CDR3aa: CAASISLPDKLIF

j_gene: TRDJ1
d_gene: TRDD3
v_gene: TRDV1
abundance: few
CDR3nt: TGTGCTCTTGGGGAACTGGTAAGTCCCCCCCCAGGACTTTACTGGGGCAAGTACACCGATAAACTCATCTTT
CDR3aa: CALGELVSPPPGLYWGKYTDKLIF

j_gene: TRDJ1
d_gene: -
v_gene: TRDV1
abundance: few
CDR3nt: TGTGCTCTTGTCTTTCCGGGGCTGGGGAATAAAATACTTAAGTACACCGATAAACTCATCTTT
CDR3aa: CALVFPGLGNKILKYTDKLIF

j_gene: TRDJ1
d_gene: TRDD2
v_gene: TRDV1
abundance: few
CDR3nt: TGTGCTCTTGGGGAACTTTGGGGTGCCTTCCTTCCTACTCCCGAGCGATGGTGGACCGATAAACTCATCTTT
CDR3aa: CALGELWGAFLPTPERWWTDKLIF

j_gene: TRDJ1
d_gene: TRDD3
v_gene: TRDV1
abundance: -
CDR3nt: TGTGCTCTTGGGGAACTGATACTGGGGGATACTGCGGACACCGATAAACTCATCTTT
CDR3aa: CALGELILGDTADTDKLIF

j_gene: TRDJ1
d_gene: TRDD3
v_gene: TRDV1
abundance: few
CDR3nt: TGTGCTCTTGGGGACCCTTCCCCTTCATCCTGGGGGATACGCTCCGATAAACTCATCTTT
CDR3aa: CALGDPSPSSWGIRSDKLIF

j_gene: TRDJ3
d_gene: TRDD3
v_gene: TRDV2
abundance: -
CDR3nt: TGTGCCTGTGACACCAGACGGGGGGATAGCTCCTGGGACACCCGACAGATGTTTTTC
CDR3aa: CACDTRRGDSSWDTRQMFF

j_gene: TRDJ1
d_gene: TRDD3
v_gene: TRDV1
abundance: few
CDR3nt: TGTGCTCTTGGGGAAGGGCCCGAGTGGGGATACGCGTCCCCCACCGATAAACTCATCTTT
CDR3aa: CALGEGPEWGYASPTDKLIF

j_gene: TRDJ3
d_gene: TRDD3
v_gene: TRDV1
abundance: -
CDR3nt: TGTGCTCTTGGGGAACTCAGCGGCCTGACTCTTTACTGGGGGATACGAGGCTCCTGGGACACCCGACAGATGTTTTTC
CDR3aa: CALGELSGLTLYWGIRGSWDTRQMFF

j_gene: TRDJ2
d_gene: TRDD3
v_gene: TRDV1
abundance: -
CDR3nt: TGTGCTCTTGGGGAACTAAGCACGACTGGGGTCCCGACAGCACAACTCTTCTTT
CDR3aa: CALGELSTTGVPTAQLFF

j_gene: TRDJ1
d_gene: TRDD3
v_gene: TRAV29/DV5
abundance: few
CDR3nt: TGTGCAGCAAGCGAGTTACCAACTGGGGGACACACCGATAAACTCATCTTT
CDR3aa: CAASELPTGGHTDKLIF

j_gene: TRDJ1
d_gene: -
v_gene: TRDV2
abundance: few
CDR3nt: TGTGCCTGTGACACCGGCCCGAACTTCCTACCCTCCTTTTACTGGGGAACTACCGATAAACTCATCTTT
CDR3aa: CACDTGPNFLPSFYWGTTDKLIF

j_gene: TRDJ2
d_gene: -
v_gene: TRDV1
abundance: -
CDR3nt: TGTGCTCTTGGGGAACTTGAATCGCGCTACGGTGGGGTCCTAGCTTTGACAGCACAACTCTTCTTT
CDR3aa: CALGELESRYGGVLALTAQLFF

j_gene: TRDJ2
d_gene: -
v_gene: TRDV2
abundance: -
CDR3nt: TGTGCCTGTGACCTACTGGTGGGTCCAGCCCAACACTTC
CDR3aa: CACDLLVGPAQHF

j_gene: TRDJ1
d_gene: TRDD3
v_gene: TRDV3
abundance: -
CDR3nt: TGTGCCTTTAGTGGGTTCGCCACAACGTACTGGGGGATACAGTACATCGATAAACTCATCTTT
CDR3aa: CAFSGFATTYWGIQYIDKLIF

j_gene: TRDJ1
d_gene: -
v_gene: TRDV3
abundance: few
CDR3nt: TGTGCCTTTGGGCTAGTCTCTAGTTGTATCTGTACCGGGGTCGATAAACTCATCTTT
CDR3aa: CAFGLVSSCICTGVDKLIF

j_gene: TRDJ1
d_gene: TRDD3
v_gene: TRDV1
abundance: few
CDR3nt: TGTGCTCTTGGGGAACTATGGCCGCTCCCCTGGGGGATACAGAACGGTAGCACTGATAAACTCATCTTT
CDR3aa: CALGELWPLPWGIQNGSTDKLIF

j_gene: TRDJ1
d_gene: -
v_gene: TRDV1
abundance: -
CDR3nt: TGTGCTCTTGGGGAGCCCCTTCTTCCCTATTCACGGGGGAGTTTTTGGACCGATAAACTCATCTTT
CDR3aa: CALGEPLLPYSRGSFWTDKLIF

j_gene: TRDJ1
d_gene: -
v_gene: TRDV3
abundance: -
CDR3nt: TGTGCCGCGGTGGGGGGGGCCGATAAACTCATCTTT
CDR3aa: CAAVGGADKLIF

j_gene: TRDJ3
d_gene: TRDD3
v_gene: TRDV3
abundance: few
CDR3nt: TGTGCCCGACCAATTTACGGGGGGATCCACTCCTGGGACACCCGACAGATGTTTTTC
CDR3aa: CARPIYGGIHSWDTRQMFF

j_gene: TRDJ1
d_gene: -
v_gene: TRDV1
abundance: -
CDR3nt: TGTGCTCTTGGGGAACAGCCGCCCAGTCGGTGGCCATGGTCAAAACTCATCTTT
CDR3aa: CALGEQPPSRWPWSKLIF

j_gene: TRDJ1
d_gene: -
v_gene: TRDV1
abundance: few
CDR3nt: TGTGCTCTTGGGGAACTATTCCCCAAGGAAGCCTACCGAGGCGATAAACTCATCTTT
CDR3aa: CALGELFPKEAYRGDKLIF

j_gene: TRDJ1
d_gene: TRDD3
v_gene: TRDV2
abundance: -
CDR3nt: TGTGCCTGGGAACCAGGACTGGGGGACACCGATAAACTCATCTTT
CDR3aa: CAWEPGLGDTDKLIF

j_gene: TRDJ1
d_gene: TRDD3
v_gene: TRDV3
abundance: -
CDR3nt: TGTGCCTTTATAAGTTTCTGGGGGATACGGATCTCGGATAAACTCATCTTT
CDR3aa: CAFISFWGIRISDKLIF

j_gene: TRDJ1
d_gene: -
v_gene: TRDV3
abundance: -
CDR3nt: TGTGCCTTTATTTGTCGTTACAACGATACACTCATCTTT
CDR3aa: CAFICRYNDTLIF

j_gene: TRDJ1
d_gene: -
v_gene: TRDV1
abundance: -
CDR3nt: TGTGCTCTTGGGGTTATGCTCTGTTCCCTCTACACCGATAAACTCATCTTT
CDR3aa: CALGVMLCSLYTDKLIF